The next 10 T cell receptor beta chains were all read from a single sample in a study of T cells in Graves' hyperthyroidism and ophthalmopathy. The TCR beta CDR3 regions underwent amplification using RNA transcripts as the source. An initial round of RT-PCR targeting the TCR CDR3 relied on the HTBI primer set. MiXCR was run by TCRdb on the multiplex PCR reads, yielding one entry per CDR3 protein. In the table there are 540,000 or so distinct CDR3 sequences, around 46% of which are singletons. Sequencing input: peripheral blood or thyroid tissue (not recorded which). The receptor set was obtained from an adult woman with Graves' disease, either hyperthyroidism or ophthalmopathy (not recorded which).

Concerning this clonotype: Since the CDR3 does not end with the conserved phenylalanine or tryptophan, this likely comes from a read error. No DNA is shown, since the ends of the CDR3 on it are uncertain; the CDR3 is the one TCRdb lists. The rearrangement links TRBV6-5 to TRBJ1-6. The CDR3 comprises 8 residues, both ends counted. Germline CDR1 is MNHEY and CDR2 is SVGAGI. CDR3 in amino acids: CASSYSSG.

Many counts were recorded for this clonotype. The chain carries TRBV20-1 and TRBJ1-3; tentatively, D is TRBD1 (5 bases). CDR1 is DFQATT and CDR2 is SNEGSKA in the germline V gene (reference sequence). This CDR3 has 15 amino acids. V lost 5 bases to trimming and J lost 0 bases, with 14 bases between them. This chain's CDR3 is CSARLPGISGNTIYF. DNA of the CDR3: TGCAGTGCTCGTCTCCCAGGGATCTCTGGAAACACCATATATTTT.

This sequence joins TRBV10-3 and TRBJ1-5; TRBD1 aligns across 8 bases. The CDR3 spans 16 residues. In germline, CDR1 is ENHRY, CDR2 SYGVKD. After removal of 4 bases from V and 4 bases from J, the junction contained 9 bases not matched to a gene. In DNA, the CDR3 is TGTGCCATCAGTGGGGCAGGGGGCAAGTCGAATCAGCCCCAGCATTTT. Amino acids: CAISGAGGKSNQPQHF.

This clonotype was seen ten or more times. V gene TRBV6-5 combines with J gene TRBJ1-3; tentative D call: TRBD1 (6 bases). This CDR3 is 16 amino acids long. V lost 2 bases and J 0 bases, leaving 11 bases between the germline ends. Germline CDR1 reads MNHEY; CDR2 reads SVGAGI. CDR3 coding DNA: TGTGCCAGCAGTTACACCGGACAGTCCTCTGGAAACACCATATATTTT. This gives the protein CASSYTGQSSGNTIYF.

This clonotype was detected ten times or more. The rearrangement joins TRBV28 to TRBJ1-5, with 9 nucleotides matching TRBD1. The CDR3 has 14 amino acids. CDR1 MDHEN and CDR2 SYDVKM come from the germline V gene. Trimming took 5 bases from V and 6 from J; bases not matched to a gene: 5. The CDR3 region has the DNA TGTGCCAGCAGTCAGGGACAGGGAGGTCAGCCCCAGCATTTT. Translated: CASSQGQGGQPQHF.

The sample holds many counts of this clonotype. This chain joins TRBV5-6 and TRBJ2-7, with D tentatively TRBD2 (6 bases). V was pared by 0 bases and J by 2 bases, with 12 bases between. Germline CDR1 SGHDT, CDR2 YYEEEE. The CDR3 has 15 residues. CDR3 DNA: TGTGCCAGCAGCTTGGCCTCGGGAGTGACCTACGAGCAGTACTTC. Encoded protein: CASSLASGVTYEQYF. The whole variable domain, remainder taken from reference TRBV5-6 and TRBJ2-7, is DAGVTQSPTHLIKTRGQQVTLRCSPKSGHDTVSWYQQALGQGPQFIFQYYEEEERQRGNFPDRFSGHQFPNYSSELNVNALLLGDSALYLCASSLASGVTYEQYFGPGTRLTVT.

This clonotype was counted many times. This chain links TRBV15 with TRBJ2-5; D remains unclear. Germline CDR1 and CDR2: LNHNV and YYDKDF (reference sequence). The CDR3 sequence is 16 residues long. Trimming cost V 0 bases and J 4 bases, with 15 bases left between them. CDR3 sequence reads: CATSRDLERTLETQYF. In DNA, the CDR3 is TGTGCCACCAGCAGAGATCTAGAAAGAACCCTAGAGACCCAGTACTTC.

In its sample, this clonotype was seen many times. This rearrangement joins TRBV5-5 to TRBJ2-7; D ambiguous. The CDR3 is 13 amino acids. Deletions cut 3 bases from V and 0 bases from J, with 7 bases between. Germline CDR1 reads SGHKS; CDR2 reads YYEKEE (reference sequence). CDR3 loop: CASSYSNSYEQYF. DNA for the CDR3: TGTGCCAGCAGCTACTCCAACTCCTACGAGCAGTACTTC.

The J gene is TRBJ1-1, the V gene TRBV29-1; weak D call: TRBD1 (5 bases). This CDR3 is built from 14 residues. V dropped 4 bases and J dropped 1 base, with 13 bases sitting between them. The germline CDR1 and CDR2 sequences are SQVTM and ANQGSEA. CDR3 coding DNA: TGCAGCGTTGGTGCGGGGCAGCCGAACACTGAAGCTTTCTTT. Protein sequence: CSVGAGQPNTEAFF. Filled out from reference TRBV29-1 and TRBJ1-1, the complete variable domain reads SAVISQKPSRDICQRGTSLTIQCQVDSQVTMMFWYRQQPGQSLTLIATANQGSEATYESGFVIDKFPISRPNLTFSTLTVSNMSPEDSSIYLCSVGAGQPNTEAFFGQGTRLTVV.

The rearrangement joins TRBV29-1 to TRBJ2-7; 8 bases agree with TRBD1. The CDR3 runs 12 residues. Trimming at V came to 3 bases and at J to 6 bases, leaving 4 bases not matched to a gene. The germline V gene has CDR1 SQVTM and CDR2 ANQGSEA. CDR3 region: CSVETGVLEQYF. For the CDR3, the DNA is TGCAGCGTTGAGACAGGGGTTCTCGAGCAGTACTTC.